A single sample gave rise to the 32 T cell receptor beta chains below, sequenced in a study of T cell responses to AZD1222 COVID-19 vaccine. TCRdb's table, derived via immunoSEQ multiplex PCR, lists solely in-frame clones and lacks some. Among about 46,000 clones listed, about 90% were seen once. The sequencing used peripheral blood, collected 28 days after the second AZD1222 dose. These receptors came from an adult who received the AZD1222 COVID-19 vaccine.

The chain couples TRBV5-1 to TRBJ2-7; 7 nucleotides line up with TRBD1. CDR1 is SGHRS, CDR2 YFSETQ, per germline. After removal of 3 bases from V and 6 bases from J, the junction contained 6 bases not matched to a gene. The CDR3 has 13 amino acids. CDR3 DNA sequence: TGCGCCAGCAGCTCAGGGGGACCCTCCGAGCAGTACTTC. It specifies CASSSGGPSEQYF.

V gene TRBV2 combines with J gene TRBJ1-2, with 8 bases identical to TRBD1. The V gene's germline CDR1 is SNHLY and CDR2 FYNNEI. The CDR3 has 14 amino acids. V trimming: 5 bases; J trimming: 3 bases; junction bases outside the gene matches: 5. CDR3 nucleotide sequence: TGTGCCAGCAGTCGCGGACAGGGACACTATGGCTACACCTTC. Translated, it gives CASSRGQGHYGYTF.

The chain carries TRBV11-2 and TRBJ1-4, with D unclear. V lost 5 bases, J lost 11 bases, and 12 bases lay in between. The length of the CDR3 is 12 residues. Germline values: CDR1 SGHAT, CDR2 FQNNGV. The CDR3 coding sequence is TGTGCCAGCAGCACCCCGACCGGGAAACTGTTTTTT. As protein: CASSTPTGKLFF.

The chain employs TRBV2 and TRBJ1-1; D is undetermined. The CDR3 has 13 residues. The V gene lost 7 bases and the J gene lost 2 bases, with 11 bases spanning the gap. The germline gives CDR1 SNHLY, CDR2 FYNNEI. The CDR3 reads CASKAEVNTEAFF. DNA of the CDR3: TGTGCCAGCAAGGCAGAAGTAAACACTGAAGCTTTCTTT.

The rearrangement links TRBV19 to TRBJ1-2; D gene ambiguous. Germline V gene sequence: CDR1 LNHDA, CDR2 SQIVND (reference sequence). V lost 0 bases, J lost 5 bases, and 10 bases lay in between. The CDR3 spans 14 residues. CDR3: CASSIDRGGYGYTF. The DNA for the CDR3 is TGTGCCAGTAGTATAGATCGGGGAGGATATGGCTACACCTTC.

The chain is built from TRBV7-9 and TRBJ2-1, with 9 positions matching TRBD2. The CDR3 totals 12 residues. The junction had 7 bases not matched to a gene; V was cut back by 5 bases and J by 14 bases. CDR1 is SEHNR, CDR2 FQNEAQ, per germline (reference sequence). CDR3 DNA sequence: TGTGCCAGCAGCAAAGAGGGCGGGAGGGAGTTCTTC. The encoded protein is CASSKEGGREFF.

The chain combines TRBV15 with TRBJ1-5; TRBD1 might be the D (6 bases). The V end was cut by 5 bases, the J end by 8 bases, with 19 bases between. This CDR3 is built from 15 residues. Germline V gene lookup returns CDR1 LNHNV and CDR2 YYDKDF (reference sequence). Here the CDR3 reads CATSAGAQGRKPQHF. The CDR3 nucleotides read TGTGCCACCAGCGCTGGGGCCCAGGGGCGGAAGCCCCAGCATTTT.

The chain is built from TRBV7-9 and TRBJ1-2; no clear D gene. Germline CDR1 SEHNR, CDR2 FQNEAQ (reference sequence). The CDR3 loop spans 12 amino acids. The ends were cut back, 1 base at V and 4 bases at J, with 4 bases in the middle. The CDR3 sequence: CASSLGGYGYTF. The DNA of the CDR3 is TGTGCCAGCAGCTTAGGGGGCTATGGCTACACCTTC.

The chain employs TRBV4-3 and TRBJ2-7; TRBD2 aligns across 7 bases. The germline V gene encodes CDR1 LGHNA and CDR2 YSLEER. V shed 0 bases, J shed 3 bases, and the junction held 5 bases outside the gene matches. The CDR3 is made up of 15 amino acids. The CDR3 region is CASSQDGTGGYEQYF. The CDR3 DNA reads TGCGCCAGCAGCCAAGATGGAACGGGAGGCTACGAGCAGTACTTC.

The chain joins TRBV4-1 to TRBJ1-1; 8 bases are a match to TRBD1. With V trimmed by 1 base and J by 5 bases, 9 bases remained unmatched. CDR3 length equals 16 residues. The germline V gene encodes CDR1 MGHRA and CDR2 YSYEKL. This CDR3 reads CASSQGGQGARTEAFF. The CDR3 region has the DNA TGCGCCAGCAGCCAAGGGGGTCAGGGGGCAAGAACTGAAGCTTTCTTT.

This clone has just one count. V is TRBV5-1 and J is TRBJ2-7; TRBD1 aligns across 8 bases. The V gene end was trimmed by 3 bases and the J gene end by 2 bases; junction bases not matched to a gene: 4. Germline CDR1 SGHRS, CDR2 YFSETQ. CDR3 size: 14 residues. CDR3 in DNA: TGCGCCAGCAGCTGGCAGGGGGCGGCCTACGAGCAGTACTTC. Its translation: CASSWQGAAYEQYF.

CDR3 in DNA: TGTGCCATCAGTGAAGCGTGGAGCTCCTACGAGCAGTACTTC. This gives the protein CAISEAWSSYEQYF. The rearrangement uses TRBV10-3 and TRBJ2-7; D not resolved. Trimming pared 3 bases from V and 0 bases from J, leaving 9 bases between. Germline values: CDR1 ENHRY, CDR2 SYGVKD. CDR3 length: 14 residues.

J is TRBJ1-5 and V is TRBV29-1; D not certain. The CDR3 sequence is 12 residues long. The V end was cut by 6 bases, the J end by 2 bases, with 8 bases between. The germline V gene encodes CDR1 SQVTM and CDR2 ANQGSEA. CDR3 sequence (DNA): TGCAGCGTCGGGGAGGGCAATCAGCCCCAGCATTTT. Encoded protein: CSVGEGNQPQHF.

V is TRBV27 and J is TRBJ2-1; the match to TRBD2 covers 7 bases. The CDR3 contains 15 residues. Germline loops: CDR1 MNHEY, CDR2 SMNVEV (reference sequence). V lost 5 bases to trimming and J lost 8 bases; unmatched junction nucleotides: 12. The CDR3 DNA follows: TGTGCCAGCAGTGCCCCGGAGGCGGGAGAAGATGAGCAGTTCTTC. It is translated as CASSAPEAGEDEQFF.

The chain employs TRBV28 and TRBJ1-5; no clear D. Germline CDR1 reads MDHEN; CDR2 reads SYDVKM. CDR3 length: 17 residues. V dropped 5 bases and J dropped 0 bases, with 17 bases sitting between them. CDR3 nucleotide sequence: TGTGCCAGCAGTCCCGCTCTGGGGAGGAATAGCAATCAGCCCCAGCATTTT. This encodes CASSPALGRNSNQPQHF.

The CDR3 DNA is TGTGCCAGCAGTCTTACAGGGGGCCAGCCCCAGCATTTT. Its translation is CASSLTGGQPQHF. The chain has TRBV6-5 and TRBJ1-5; 9 bases agree with TRBD1. The V gene end was trimmed by 5 bases and the J gene end by 7 bases; junction bases not matched to a gene: 3. This CDR3 has 13 residues. CDR1 and CDR2 (germline): MNHEY, SVGAGI.

This chain connects TRBV7-6 to TRBJ2-3, with 10 bases fitting TRBD2. From germline, CDR1 is SGHVS and CDR2 FNYEAQ. The length of the CDR3 is 15 residues. The J segment lost 4 bases and the V segment lost 5 bases, leaving 6 bases of the junction unmatched. This CDR3 reads CASSRLAGGSDTQYF. CDR3 DNA sequence: TGTGCCAGCAGCCGTTTAGCGGGAGGATCAGATACGCAGTATTTT.

The rearrangement links TRBV3-1 (or the pseudogene TRBV3-2) to TRBJ2-5; maybe TRBD1 (5 bases). The V end was cut by 0 bases, the J end by 5 bases, with 19 bases between. The CDR3 runs to 17 residues. The V gene's germline CDR1 is LGHDT and CDR2 YNNKEL (reference sequence). The DNA of the CDR3 is TGTGCCAGCAGCCAAGATTTTAGGACATATGTCCAGGAGACCCAGTACTTC. Residues: CASSQDFRTYVQETQYF.

V and J are TRBV4-2 and TRBJ2-2; TRBD2 aligns across 10 bases. There are 16 residues in the CDR3. J lost 6 bases, V lost 0 bases, and 4 bases had no gene match. CDR1 LGHNA and CDR2 YNFKEQ come from the germline V gene. The DNA of the CDR3 is TGTGCCAGCAGCCAAGAAGAGCGGGAGGGGTCCGGGGAGCTGTTTTTT. Protein product: CASSQEEREGSGELFF.

The V gene is TRBV7-2, the J gene TRBJ1-3; 10 bases fit TRBD1. This CDR3 has 16 residues. Trimming removed 5 bases from V and 0 bases from J; junction bases left unmatched: 4. Germline V gene lookup returns CDR1 SGHTA and CDR2 FQGNSA. This chain's CDR3 is CASSPTGGISGNTIYF. The CDR3 bases are TGTGCCAGCAGCCCGACAGGGGGCATCTCTGGAAACACCATATATTTT.

CDR3 loop: CASSRGSRVPNEKLFF. The CDR3 nucleotides are TGTGCCAGTAGTAGAGGATCTCGGGTACCTAATGAAAAACTGTTTTTT. The chain joins TRBV19 to TRBJ1-4; D is unclear. The CDR3 has 16 amino acids. In germline, CDR1 is LNHDA, CDR2 SQIVND (reference sequence). Trimming pared 4 bases from V and 3 bases from J, leaving 15 bases between.

The chain links TRBV7-9 to TRBJ2-2; no clear D. CDR3 length: 13 residues. The germline CDR1 and CDR2 sequences are SEHNR and FQNEAQ (reference sequence). The V end was cut by 2 bases, the J end by 5 bases, with 6 bases between. The CDR3 region is CASSLTATGELFF. The CDR3 DNA reads as TGTGCCAGCAGCTTAACAGCTACCGGGGAGCTGTTTTTT.

V and J are TRBV4-2 and TRBJ2-7; possible D gene TRBD1, 6 bases. The V gene lost 3 bases and the J gene lost 1 base, with 10 bases spanning the gap. Germline lookup yields CDR1 LGHNA and CDR2 YNFKEQ. This CDR3 has 14 amino acids. Written as DNA, the CDR3 is TGTGCCAGCAGCCAGGCAGGGGATTCCTACGAGCAGTACTTC. Protein: CASSQAGDSYEQYF.

The V gene is TRBV27, the J gene TRBJ1-2; the D is unclear. From germline, CDR1 is MNHEY and CDR2 SMNVEV (reference sequence). Between the trimmed V and J ends, which lost 2 bases and 4 bases, there was a span of 17 bases. The CDR3 runs to 16 residues. DNA of the CDR3: TGTGCCAGCAGTTTAAGAGTCGACCCGAACGGCTATGGCTACACCTTC. Residues: CASSLRVDPNGYGYTF.

V usage is TRBV28 and J usage is TRBJ1-2; the D gene is possibly TRBD1 (5 bases). CDR3 size: 13 residues. The V gene's germline CDR1 is MDHEN and CDR2 SYDVKM. Trimming removed 2 bases from V and 7 bases from J, with 11 bases in between. DNA for the CDR3: TGTGCCAGCAGTTTACCGGCCAGGGTTGGCTACACCTTC. Amino acids: CASSLPARVGYTF.

This clone was picked up one time. As DNA, the CDR3 is TGTGCCAGCAGTCGACTAGCGGGGACCTACAATGAGCAGTTCTTC. It specifies CASSRLAGTYNEQFF. This rearrangement joins TRBV2 to TRBJ2-1; 11 bases line up with TRBD2. The CDR3 extends over 15 amino acids. The J segment lost 2 bases and the V segment lost 5 bases, leaving 2 bases of the junction unmatched. Germline values: CDR1 SNHLY, CDR2 FYNNEI. Based on the CDR3 plus reference TRBV2 and TRBJ2-1, the full variable domain is EPEVTQTPSHQVTQMGQEVILRCVPISNHLYFYWYRQILGQKVEFLVSFYNNEISEKSEIFDDQFSVERPDGSNFTLKIRSTKLEDSAMYFCASSRLAGTYNEQFFGPGTRLTVL.

The rearrangement links TRBV14 to TRBJ1-3; the D is unclear. The CDR3 spans 15 residues. Germline V gene sequence: CDR1 SGHDN, CDR2 FVKESK. Trimming shortened V by 1 base and J by 0 bases, and 7 bases separated the two germline ends. The CDR3 protein is CASSQVSASGNTIYF. The CDR3 region has the DNA TGTGCCAGCAGCCAAGTTTCAGCCTCTGGAAACACCATATATTTT.

The gene calls are TRBV7-9 and TRBJ2-5, with 9 bases matching TRBD2. Looked up from germline, CDR1 is SEHNR and CDR2 is FQNEAQ (reference sequence). CDR3 length: 17 residues. The trim removed 6 bases at V and 5 bases at J, leaving 16 bases unmatched. CDR3 amino acids: CASSPSVLAGVGETQYF. The CDR3 DNA reads TGTGCCAGCAGTCCCTCGGTATTAGCGGGAGTTGGGGAGACCCAGTACTTC.

V usage is TRBV5-1 and J usage is TRBJ2-1; D is perhaps TRBD2 (6 bases). Germline CDR1 is SGHRS and CDR2 is YFSETQ. The CDR3 loop spans 16 amino acids. V lost 6 bases and J lost 5, with 21 bases in between. The CDR3 protein is CASTSGPSTGDNEQFF. CDR3 bases: TGCGCCAGCACTTCAGGACCCTCGACGGGGGACAATGAGCAGTTCTTC. Together with reference TRBV5-1 and TRBJ2-1, the CDR3 gives the full variable domain: KAGVTQTPRYLIKTRGQQVTLSCSPISGHRSVSWYQQTPGQGLQFLFEYFSETQRNKGNFPGRFSGRQFSNSRSEMNVSTLELGDSALYLCASTSGPSTGDNEQFFGPGTRLTVL.

The chain is built from TRBV7-9 and TRBJ1-6, with D unresolved. The ends were cut back, 5 bases at V and 5 bases at J, with 13 bases in the middle. The CDR3 is made up of 15 amino acids. CDR1 is SEHNR and CDR2 is FQNEAQ in the germline V gene (reference sequence). CDR3 DNA: TGTGCCAGCAGCCCCCGGCGGGGTAATAATTCACCCCTCCACTTT. Translated, it gives CASSPRRGNNSPLHF. Based on the CDR3 plus reference TRBV7-9 and TRBJ1-6, the full variable domain is DTGVSQNPRHKITKRGQNVTFRCDPISEHNRLYWYRQTLGQGPEFLTYFQNEAQLEKSRLLSDRFSAERPKGSFSTLEIQRTEQGDSAMYLCASSPRRGNNSPLHFGNGTRLTVT.

The V call is TRBV30, the J call TRBJ1-4; 8 bases are shared with TRBD1. This CDR3 comprises 15 residues. The V segment lost 5 bases and the J segment 8 bases; nucleotides outside the gene matches: 13. Germline CDR1 GTSNPN, CDR2 SVGIG (reference sequence). CDR3 amino acids: CAWGAGGARAEKLFF. CDR3 nucleotide sequence: TGTGCCTGGGGGGCAGGGGGCGCCCGGGCGGAAAAACTGTTTTTT.

The chain joins TRBV11-2 to TRBJ1-2; D perhaps matches TRBD1 (5 bases). Trimming cost V 1 base and J 5 bases, with 11 bases left between them. Germline CDR1 reads SGHAT; CDR2 reads FQNNGV. CDR3 length: 14 amino acids. This CDR3 is CASSLGQQLYGYTF. The CDR3 region has the DNA TGTGCCAGCAGCTTAGGACAGCAACTATATGGCTACACCTTC.